This TCR beta chain was captured by sequencing in a study of metastatic and nonmetastatic thyroid tumors. The overall study: Samples came from malignant and benign thyroid patients, and repertoires were compared across blood and tumor or nodule tissue. Study-wide results and caveats: Benign nodules were reported to have significantly lower TCR beta diversity than malignant thyroid tumors, in blood and tumor.

Methods used by the authors: Clinicopathological groups of papillary thyroid cancer showed CDR3 differences that were used to build a distant-metastasis classifier. TCRdb re-clonotyped the PCR reads via MiXCR. TCRdb, not the original authors, processed these V and J calls. This table has some 21,000 clones, 10% to 15% appearing once. The CDR3 has 15 residues. From germline, CDR1 is SSHAT and CDR2 FNYEAQ (reference sequence). In regard to this clone: Its antigen remains unknown.

All patients were untreated before thyroid surgery. The sequencing sample was made of blood. V usage is TRBV7-7 and J usage is TRBJ1-3, with D unclear. The TCR comes from a male donor with papillary thyroid cancer or a benign thyroid nodule (not recorded which). Some clones in this sample may be carry-over from other donors' samples. This chain's CDR3 is CASQQLSGPGNTIYF. Written as DNA, the CDR3 is TGTGCTAGCCAGCAGCTATCCGGGCCTGGAAACACCATATATTTT. The complete variable domain, with remaining parts taken from reference TRBV7-7 and TRBJ1-3, reads GAGVSQSPRYKVTKRGQDVTLRCDPISSHATLYWYQQALGQGPEFLTYFNYEAQPDKSGLPSDRFSAERPEGSISTLTIQRTEQRDSAMYRCASQQLSGPGNTIYFGEGSWLTVV.